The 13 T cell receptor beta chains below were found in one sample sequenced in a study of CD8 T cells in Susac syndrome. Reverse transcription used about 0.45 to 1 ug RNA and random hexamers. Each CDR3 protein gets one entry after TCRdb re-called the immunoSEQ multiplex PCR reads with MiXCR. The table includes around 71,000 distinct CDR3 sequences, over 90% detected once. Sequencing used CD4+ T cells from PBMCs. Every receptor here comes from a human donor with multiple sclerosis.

This chain's CDR3 is CASSLAGQPIYEQYF. The CDR3 DNA sequence: TGTGCCAGCAGCTTAGCGGGACAGCCGATTTACGAGCAGTACTTC. The chain joins TRBV7-6 to TRBJ2-7, with 7 nucleotides matching TRBD1. Trimming took 0 bases from V and 4 from J; bases not matched to a gene: 6. Germline loops: CDR1 SGHVS, CDR2 FNYEAQ. The length of the CDR3 is 15 residues.

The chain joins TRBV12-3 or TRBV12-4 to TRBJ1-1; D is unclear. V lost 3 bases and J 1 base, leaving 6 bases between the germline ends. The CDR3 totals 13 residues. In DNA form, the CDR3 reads TGTGCCAGCAGTTTTAAGCGGAACACTGAAGCTTTCTTT. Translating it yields CASSFKRNTEAFF.

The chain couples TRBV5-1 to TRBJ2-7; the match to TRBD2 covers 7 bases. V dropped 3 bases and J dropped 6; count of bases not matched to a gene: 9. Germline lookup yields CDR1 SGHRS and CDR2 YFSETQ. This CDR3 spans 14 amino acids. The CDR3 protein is CASSWRGVAGEQYF. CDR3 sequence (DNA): TGCGCCAGCAGCTGGAGAGGGGTAGCGGGCGAGCAGTACTTC. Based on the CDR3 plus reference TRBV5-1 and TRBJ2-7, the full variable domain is KAGVTQTPRYLIKTRGQQVTLSCSPISGHRSVSWYQQTPGQGLQFLFEYFSETQRNKGNFPGRFSGRQFSNSRSEMNVSTLELGDSALYLCASSWRGVAGEQYFGPGTRLTVT.

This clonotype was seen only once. Here the CDR3 DNA reads TGTGCCAGCAGCCGGACAGGTAGCTACACAGATACGCAGTATTTT. This codes for CASSRTGSYTDTQYF. V usage is TRBV7-2 and J usage is TRBJ2-3; 7 bases fit TRBD1. This CDR3 is built from 15 residues. Germline lookup yields CDR1 SGHTA and CDR2 FQGNSA. Trimming cost V 5 bases and J 2 bases; bases outside gene matches: 7.

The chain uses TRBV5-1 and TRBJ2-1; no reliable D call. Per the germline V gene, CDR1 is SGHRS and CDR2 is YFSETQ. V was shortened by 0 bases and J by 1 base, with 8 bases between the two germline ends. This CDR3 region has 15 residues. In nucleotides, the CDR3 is TGCGCCAGCAGCTTGGGGACGGAGTCCTACAATGAGCAGTTCTTC. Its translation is CASSLGTESYNEQFF.

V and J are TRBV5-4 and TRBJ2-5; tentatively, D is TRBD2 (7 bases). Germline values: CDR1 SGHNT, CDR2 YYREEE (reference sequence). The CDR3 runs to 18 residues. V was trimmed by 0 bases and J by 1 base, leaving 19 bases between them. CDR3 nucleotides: TGTGCCAGCAGCTTGGAGTTAGGGGGGGGTTCAGGCCAAGAGACCCAGTACTTC. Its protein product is CASSLELGGGSGQETQYF.

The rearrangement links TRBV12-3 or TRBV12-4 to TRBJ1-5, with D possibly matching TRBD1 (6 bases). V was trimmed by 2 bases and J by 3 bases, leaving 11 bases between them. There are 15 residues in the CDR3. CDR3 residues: CASSLLRTDNQPQHF. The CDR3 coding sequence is TGTGCCAGCAGTTTACTCCGGACAGACAATCAGCCCCAGCATTTT.

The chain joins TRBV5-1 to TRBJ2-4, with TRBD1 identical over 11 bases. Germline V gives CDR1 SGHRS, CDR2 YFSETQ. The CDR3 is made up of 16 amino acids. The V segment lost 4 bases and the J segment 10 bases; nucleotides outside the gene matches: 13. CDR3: CASSGGQGVPKEIQYF. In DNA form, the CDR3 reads TGCGCCAGCAGCGGGGGACAGGGGGTCCCCAAGGAGATTCAGTACTTC.

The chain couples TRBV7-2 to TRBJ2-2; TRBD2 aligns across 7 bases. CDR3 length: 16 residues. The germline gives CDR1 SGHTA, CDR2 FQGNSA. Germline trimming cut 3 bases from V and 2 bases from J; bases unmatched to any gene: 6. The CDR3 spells CASSFAGGFNTGELFF. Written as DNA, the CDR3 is TGTGCCAGCAGCTTCGCCGGGGGGTTCAACACCGGGGAGCTGTTTTTT.

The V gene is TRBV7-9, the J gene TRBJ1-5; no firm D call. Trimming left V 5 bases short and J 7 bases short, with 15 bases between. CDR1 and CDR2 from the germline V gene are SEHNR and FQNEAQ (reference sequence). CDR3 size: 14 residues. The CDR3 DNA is TGTGCCAGCAGCCTGACAAGAATCGGGCAGCCCCAGCATTTT. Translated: CASSLTRIGQPQHF.

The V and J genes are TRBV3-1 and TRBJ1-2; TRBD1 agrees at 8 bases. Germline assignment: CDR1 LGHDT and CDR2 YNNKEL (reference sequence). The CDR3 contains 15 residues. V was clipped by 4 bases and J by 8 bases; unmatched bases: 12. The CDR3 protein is CASSPSRDRSGGYTF. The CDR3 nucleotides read TGTGCCAGCAGCCCTTCCCGGGACAGGAGCGGGGGCTACACCTTC.

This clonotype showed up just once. CDR3 region: CASSPGTGDTQYF. The CDR3 nucleotides read TGCGCCAGCAGCCCAGGGACTGGGGATACGCAGTATTTT. The chain employs TRBV5-1 and TRBJ2-3; tentative D call: TRBD2 (6 bases). V lost 4 bases, J lost 6 bases, and 12 bases lay in between. From germline, CDR1 is SGHRS and CDR2 YFSETQ. This CDR3 spans 13 amino acids.

The CDR3 nucleotides read TGCGCCAGCAGCTTGGCCGGGACAGGTCCGAATCAGCCCCAGCATTTT. Encoded protein: CASSLAGTGPNQPQHF. This chain uses TRBV5-1 with TRBJ1-5, with 8 bases that match TRBD1. The germline gives CDR1 SGHRS, CDR2 YFSETQ. J gave up 4 bases and V 0 bases, and 6 bases lay outside the gene matches. CDR3 length: 16 residues.